These 26 T cell receptor beta chains share one sample of origin, sequenced in a study of blood T cell repertoires in COVID-19. Profiling relied on immunoSEQ multiplex PCR, and the TCRdb table lists in-frame clones only, not all of them. The sample holds 240,000 or so clones; around 88% are singletons and the top ten take approximately 2%. The sequencing sample was made of PBMCs or T cells enriched from blood (not recorded which). The receptor source for this set is a woman in her fifties or sixties who had recovered from COVID-19.

Here the CDR3 reads CASSRTTGGGETQYF. CDR3 coding DNA: TGCGCCAGCAGCCGCACCACAGGGGGCGGGGAGACCCAGTACTTC. The chain has TRBV5-1 and TRBJ2-5, with 9 positions matching TRBD1. Germline CDR1 reads SGHRS; CDR2 reads YFSETQ. V lost 4 bases, J lost 5 bases, and 9 bases stayed unmatched. The CDR3 loop spans 15 amino acids. Full variable domain (remainder filled in from reference TRBV5-1 and TRBJ2-5): KAGVTQTPRYLIKTRGQQVTLSCSPISGHRSVSWYQQTPGQGLQFLFEYFSETQRNKGNFPGRFSGRQFSNSRSEMNVSTLELGDSALYLCASSRTTGGGETQYFGPGTRLLVL.

The chain is built from TRBV10-2 and TRBJ1-2; D is perhaps TRBD1 (6 bases). The CDR3 is 11 residues long. The V and J ends lost 11 bases and 8 bases respectively, with 15 bases between them. CDR1 WSHSY and CDR2 SAAADI come from the germline V gene. CDR3 region: CAVHRDGGYTF. The CDR3 DNA is TGCGCCGTCCACAGGGACGGAGGCTACACCTTC.

V usage is TRBV27 and J usage is TRBJ1-4, with D perhaps TRBD1 (5 bases). Germline V CDR1 and CDR2: MNHEY, SMNVEV (reference sequence). V lost 2 bases, J lost 8 bases, and 12 bases lay in between. This CDR3 has 14 amino acids. Here the CDR3 DNA reads TGTGCCAGCAGTTTAGCAGGGCTCGGGGAAAAACTGTTTTTT. As protein: CASSLAGLGEKLFF.

This clone was counted between two and nine times. The chain couples TRBV7-9 to TRBJ1-1; D possibly corresponds to TRBD1 (5 bases). The CDR3 extends over 14 amino acids. Germline CDR1 reads SEHNR; CDR2 reads FQNEAQ (reference sequence). Deletions cut 5 bases from V and 1 base from J, with 11 bases between. The DNA of the CDR3 is TGTGCCAGCAGCCTTGGACATCAGAACACTGAAGCTTTCTTT. It translates to CASSLGHQNTEAFF.

V is TRBV27 and J is TRBJ2-3, with 11 bases aligning to TRBD2. Trimming took 6 bases from V and 6 from J; bases not matched to a gene: 5. The length of the CDR3 is 14 residues. Germline lookup yields CDR1 MNHEY and CDR2 SMNVEV (reference sequence). The DNA of the CDR3 is TGTGCCAGCAGGGGACTAGCGGACTCTGATACGCAGTATTTT. It specifies CASRGLADSDTQYF.

This sequence joins TRBV30 and TRBJ1-1, with a tentative D call TRBD1 (6 bases). The germline gives CDR1 GTSNPN, CDR2 SVGIG (reference sequence). This CDR3 has 15 amino acids. V lost 2 bases and J 8 bases, leaving 21 bases between the germline ends. The CDR3 nucleotides are TGTGCCTGGAGTCCGTCGGCGATACAGGGTACGGAAGCTTTCTTT. Encoded protein: CAWSPSAIQGTEAFF.

This clone appeared once. CDR3 DNA sequence: TGTGCCAGCAGTCCTAGGACAGGGATCGCTGAAGCTTTCTTT. This encodes CASSPRTGIAEAFF. The genes are TRBV2 and TRBJ1-1, with TRBD1 matching over 8 bases. The CDR3 is 14 residues long. The V gene's germline CDR1 is SNHLY and CDR2 FYNNEI. V lost 5 bases, J lost 6 bases, and 8 bases stayed unmatched. The full variable domain, in which reference TRBV2 and TRBJ1-1 provide the parts outside the CDR3, is EPEVTQTPSHQVTQMGQEVILRCVPISNHLYFYWYRQILGQKVEFLVSFYNNEISEKSEIFDDQFSVERPDGSNFTLKIRSTKLEDSAMYFCASSPRTGIAEAFFGQGTRLTVV.

The gene calls are TRBV6-4 and TRBJ2-2; 8 nucleotides line up with TRBD1. V dropped 6 bases and J dropped 4; count of bases not matched to a gene: 1. The CDR3 has 13 amino acids. From germline, CDR1 is MRHNA and CDR2 SNTAGT. This chain's CDR3 is CASSRGPTGELFF. The CDR3 DNA sequence: TGTGCCAGCAGCAGGGGGCCCACCGGGGAGCTGTTTTTT.

CDR3 DNA sequence: TGTGCCAGCAGTTCAAGGCAGGCCAGGAACACTGAAGCTTTCTTT. Its protein is CASSSRQARNTEAFF. V gene TRBV6-5 combines with J gene TRBJ1-1; D remains ambiguous. Germline values: CDR1 MNHEY, CDR2 SVGAGI. V lost 4 bases to trimming and J lost 1 base, with 13 bases between them. The CDR3 has 15 residues.

This chain links TRBV12-3 or TRBV12-4 with TRBJ2-7; D perhaps matches TRBD1 (6 bases). V was clipped by 4 bases and J by 4 bases, with 11 bases between them. The CDR3 is 13 amino acids. The CDR3 is CASSYGTRYEQYF. CDR3 sequence (DNA): TGTGCCAGCAGTTACGGGACACGGTACGAGCAGTACTTC.

This rearrangement joins TRBV5-6 to TRBJ1-2; 7 nucleotides match TRBD1. The CDR3 totals 13 residues. J was trimmed by 4 bases and V by 4 bases; bases with no gene match: 4. The germline V gene has CDR1 SGHDT and CDR2 YYEEEE. The CDR3 sequence is CASSQDRTYGYTF. The CDR3 DNA is TGTGCCAGCAGCCAGGACAGGACCTATGGCTACACCTTC.

The chain joins TRBV27 to TRBJ2-3, with TRBD2 identical over 8 bases. Germline trimming cut 1 base from V and 0 bases from J; bases unmatched to any gene: 3. Germline CDR1 is MNHEY and CDR2 is SMNVEV (reference sequence). The CDR3 is 16 amino acids. The DNA for the CDR3 is TGTGCCAGCAGTTTATATACTAGCGGAAGCACAGATACGCAGTATTTT. As protein: CASSLYTSGSTDTQYF.

The rearrangement links TRBV29-1 to TRBJ1-1, with 7 bases fitting TRBD1. Germline V gene data show CDR1 as SQVTM and CDR2 as ANQGSEA. The CDR3 runs to 13 residues. The V segment lost 6 bases and the J segment 0 bases; nucleotides outside the gene matches: 4. CDR3 in DNA: TGCAGCGTGGGACAGCTCATGAACACTGAAGCTTTCTTT. Translating it yields CSVGQLMNTEAFF.

With regard to this clone: The sample carries other DNA sequences with the same CDR3. This sequence joins TRBV27 and TRBJ1-1, with D possibly being TRBD1 (6 bases). V shed 5 bases and J shed 1 base, with 11 bases lying between them. The CDR3 has 14 residues. The V gene's germline CDR1 is MNHEY and CDR2 SMNVEV (reference sequence). CDR3 DNA sequence: TGTGCCAGCAGTCCCCAGGGGCGGAACACTGAAGCTTTCTTT. This codes for CASSPQGRNTEAFF.

The chain employs TRBV6-5 and TRBJ1-1, with D possibly matching TRBD1 (6 bases). The CDR3 totals 14 residues. With 10 bases removed from V and 7 bases from J, the gap between germline ends came to 22 bases. Germline V CDR1 and CDR2: MNHEY, SVGAGI. DNA of the CDR3: TGTGCCACTCAAAGGAGGGGGGGTGAGGGTGAAGCTTTCTTT. Translation: CATQRRGGEGEAFF.

V and J are TRBV5-1 and TRBJ2-6; the D is unclear. Trimming took 0 bases from V and 0 from J, leaving 16 bases between them. The CDR3 has 19 amino acids. The germline gives CDR1 SGHRS, CDR2 YFSETQ. The CDR3 loop reads CASSLAFGEADSGANVLTF. The CDR3 region has the DNA TGCGCCAGCAGCTTGGCCTTCGGTGAGGCCGACTCTGGGGCCAACGTCCTGACTTTC.

The rearrangement joins TRBV6-5 to TRBJ2-7; a weak D match, TRBD1 (6 bases). V gave up 6 bases and J gave up 0 bases, with 15 bases separating them. The CDR3 is 15 amino acids. Germline assignment: CDR1 MNHEY and CDR2 SVGAGI. CDR3 nucleotides: TGTGCCAGCAGGCAGCCAGGGGAAAGCTCCTACGAGCAGTACTTC. Translating it yields CASRQPGESSYEQYF.

The CDR3 DNA follows: TGTGCCAGCAGGAACCCTTATTTGCCCAGCACTGAAGCTTTCTTT. Its translation: CASRNPYLPSTEAFF. The J gene is TRBJ1-1, the V gene TRBV2; D is undetermined. V lost 6 bases to trimming and J lost 4 bases, with 18 bases between them. Germline loops: CDR1 SNHLY, CDR2 FYNNEI. The CDR3 covers 15 residues. The whole variable domain, filled in from reference TRBV2 and TRBJ1-1, reads EPEVTQTPSHQVTQMGQEVILRCVPISNHLYFYWYRQILGQKVEFLVSFYNNEISEKSEIFDDQFSVERPDGSNFTLKIRSTKLEDSAMYFCASRNPYLPSTEAFFGQGTRLTVV.

The V gene is TRBV18, the J gene TRBJ2-1; D is unclear. V lost 6 bases to trimming and J lost 3 bases, with 15 bases between them. Germline V gene lookup returns CDR1 KGHSH and CDR2 LQKENI. The CDR3 contains 15 residues. The CDR3 region has the DNA TGTGCCAGCTCCCCCTCTCAGGATCTCTACAATGAGCAGTTCTTC. This encodes CASSPSQDLYNEQFF.

Only one count was recorded for this clone. J is TRBJ1-4 and V is TRBV9; 8 bases align to TRBD1. The CDR3 has 16 residues. Germline CDR1 reads SGDLS; CDR2 reads YYNGEE. V was pared by 4 bases and J by 5 bases, with 10 bases of the junction left unmatched. The CDR3 loop reads CASSPGWTGRNEKLFF. CDR3 DNA: TGTGCCAGCAGCCCCGGATGGACAGGGCGGAATGAAAAACTGTTTTTT. Drawing the rest from reference TRBV9 and TRBJ1-4, the complete variable domain is DSGVTQTPKHLITATGQRVTLRCSPRSGDLSVYWYQQSLDQGLQFLIQYYNGEERAKGNILERFSAQQFPDLHSELNLSSLELGDSALYFCASSPGWTGRNEKLFFGSGTQLSVL.

The chain recombines TRBV14 with TRBJ1-2; D gene uncertain. The CDR3 is 19 residues long. V shed 2 bases and J shed 4 bases, with 26 bases lying between them. Germline values: CDR1 SGHDN, CDR2 FVKESK. The CDR3 loop reads CASSQSPLRVKKASYGYTF. CDR3 in DNA: TGTGCCAGCAGCCAATCCCCTTTGAGGGTGAAGAAGGCAAGCTATGGCTACACCTTC.

The CDR3 DNA follows: TGCGCCAGCAGCTTTCGTGGGGGGGCGAACACTGAAGCTTTCTTT. Translation gives CASSFRGGANTEAFF. The chain employs TRBV5-1 and TRBJ1-1; perhaps TRBD1 as D (6 bases). The CDR3 totals 15 residues. Per germline, CDR1 SGHRS and CDR2 YFSETQ. Trimming took 2 bases from V and 1 from J, leaving 12 bases between them. The entire variable domain, with the rest obtained from reference TRBV5-1 and TRBJ1-1, is as follows: KAGVTQTPRYLIKTRGQQVTLSCSPISGHRSVSWYQQTPGQGLQFLFEYFSETQRNKGNFPGRFSGRQFSNSRSEMNVSTLELGDSALYLCASSFRGGANTEAFFGQGTRLTVV.

The chain recombines TRBV23-1 with TRBJ1-1, with 7 bases aligning to TRBD1. TRBV23-1 is classed as an ORF, of uncertain function. CDR3 length equals 16 residues. Trimming removed 7 bases from V and 0 bases from J; junction bases left unmatched: 11. The CDR3 loop is CASNPRQGPMNTEAFF. The CDR3 bases are TGCGCCAGCAACCCCCGACAGGGCCCGATGAACACTGAAGCTTTCTTT.

The chain joins TRBV11-3 to TRBJ2-1; 8 nucleotides align to TRBD2. Germline trimming cut 5 bases from V and 3 bases from J; bases unmatched to any gene: 3. The CDR3 has 14 amino acids. Germline CDR1 is SGHNT and CDR2 is YENEEA. The CDR3 spells CASSRGGLYNEQFF. DNA of the CDR3: TGTGCCAGCAGCCGCGGGGGGCTCTACAATGAGCAGTTCTTC.

The J gene is TRBJ1-1, the V gene TRBV27; D is undetermined. This CDR3 region has 13 residues. CDR1 and CDR2 (germline): MNHEY, SMNVEV (reference sequence). Trimming left V 5 bases short and J 1 base short, with 8 bases between. The CDR3 loop is CASSLLKNTEAFF. In DNA form, the CDR3 reads TGTGCCAGCAGTCTACTTAAGAACACTGAAGCTTTCTTT.

This clone occurred once. The chain has TRBV19 and TRBJ2-2, with TRBD1 as a possible D gene (6 bases). The ends were cut back, 4 bases at V and 7 bases at J, with 16 bases in the middle. Germline V gene sequence: CDR1 LNHDA, CDR2 SQIVND (reference sequence). The CDR3 has 15 amino acids. The CDR3 is CASSRGTNFYGELFF. In DNA, the CDR3 is TGTGCCAGTAGTAGGGGGACAAACTTCTACGGGGAGCTGTTTTTT.